The 16 T cell receptor beta chains below were found in one sample sequenced in a study of blood T cells in healthy people across ages. A sample-barcoded 5' primer and a J-beta primer mix were used in a second PCR of roughly 7 to 11 cycles. TCRdb re-analysed the 5' RACE reads in MiXCR, keeping a single row per CDR3 protein. Of over 1.5 million distinct CDR3 sequences listed, about 50% were seen once; the top ten hold 2.1%. The specimen was blood. The source is a middle-aged woman in good health.

The sample holds a few counts of this clonotype. V is TRBV20-1 and J is TRBJ2-7, with 12 bases fitting TRBD1. The CDR3 extends over 13 amino acids. After removal of 6 bases from V and 7 bases from J, the junction contained 7 bases not matched to a gene. From germline, CDR1 is DFQATT and CDR2 SNEGSKA (reference sequence). DNA for the CDR3: TGCAGTGCAACGGGACAGGGGGCGAGAGAGCAGTACTTC. Amino acid sequence: CSATGQGAREQYF.

A word on this clonotype: An end of the junction does not agree with germline; a read error may underlie this. This rearrangement joins TRBV24-1 to TRBJ1-2; 7 positions agree with TRBD1. The CDR3 contains 14 residues. The germline gives CDR1 KGHDR, CDR2 SFDVKD. The CDR3 sequence is CATSDSGQFYDYTF. In DNA, the CDR3 is TGTGCCACCAGTGACTCGGGACAGTTCTATGACTACACCTTC.

The chain employs TRBV6-1 and TRBJ2-1, with 13 bases lining up with TRBD2. The V gene's germline CDR1 is MNHNS and CDR2 SASEGT. This CDR3 contains 18 residues. Trimming at V came to 5 bases and at J to 1 base, leaving 8 bases not matched to a gene. The CDR3 loop is CASSRTSGGGESYNEQFF. In DNA, the CDR3 is TGTGCCAGCAGTAGGACTAGCGGGGGCGGAGAGTCCTACAATGAGCAGTTCTTC.

In its sample, this clonotype was seen a few times. The CDR3 coding sequence is TGCGCCAGCAGCTCTACTCGGGCTACGAGCGCCAAAAACATTCAGTACTTC. It yields the protein CASSSTRATSAKNIQYF. The chain has TRBV5-1 and TRBJ2-4; no definite D call. Germline loops: CDR1 SGHRS, CDR2 YFSETQ. Trimming left V 3 bases short and J 1 base short, with 17 bases between. The CDR3 runs 17 residues. Together with reference TRBV5-1 and TRBJ2-4, the CDR3 gives the full variable domain: KAGVTQTPRYLIKTRGQQVTLSCSPISGHRSVSWYQQTPGQGLQFLFEYFSETQRNKGNFPGRFSGRQFSNSRSEMNVSTLELGDSALYLCASSSTRATSAKNIQYFGAGTRLSVL.

This clonotype was detected only a few times. The genes are TRBV9 and TRBJ2-1; 10 bases agree with TRBD2. V was clipped by 0 bases and J by 7 bases; unmatched bases: 7. CDR3 length equals 16 residues. Germline V lookup: CDR1 SGDLS, CDR2 YYNGEE. The CDR3 here is CASSVGGLAGVNEQFF. CDR3 sequence (DNA): TGTGCCAGCAGCGTAGGGGGGCTAGCGGGGGTAAATGAGCAGTTCTTC.

The rearrangement uses TRBV7-2 and TRBJ2-4; D may be TRBD1 (5 bases). Between the trimmed V and J ends, which lost 5 bases and 1 base, there was a span of 15 bases. Germline CDR1 SGHTA, CDR2 FQGNSA. This CDR3 contains 16 residues. The chain's CDR3 is CASSHRTLGAKNIQYF. CDR3 coding DNA: TGTGCCAGCAGCCACAGGACATTAGGGGCCAAAAACATTCAGTACTTC.

This clonotype was seen only a few times. The chain employs TRBV6-6 and TRBJ2-5; a possible D gene is TRBD2 (5 bases). Germline V gene lookup returns CDR1 MNHNY and CDR2 SVGAGI (reference sequence). This CDR3 is 16 amino acids long. V was clipped by 4 bases and J by 2 bases, with 17 bases between them. For the CDR3, the DNA is TGTGCCAGCAGTTCCCGTCATAGCGTGATGCAAGAGACCCAGTACTTC. Residues: CASSSRHSVMQETQYF.

The chain uses TRBV7-3 and TRBJ1-2, with D possibly matching TRBD1 (6 bases). This CDR3 region has 16 residues. Trimming shortened V by 5 bases and J by 5 bases, and 21 bases separated the two germline ends. Germline values: CDR1 SGHTA, CDR2 FQGTGA. This CDR3 reads CASSPRGGLSLYGYTF. The CDR3 DNA is TGTGCCAGCAGCCCACGGGGGGGGCTGTCCCTATATGGCTACACCTTC.

This clonotype was counted a few times. This chain uses TRBV7-2 with TRBJ2-3, with a weak D call TRBD2 (5 bases). The CDR3 is made up of 14 amino acids. Germline values: CDR1 SGHTA, CDR2 FQGNSA. V was shortened by 2 bases and J by 3 bases, with 9 bases between the two germline ends. CDR3 loop: CASSLNGVTDTQYF. As DNA, the CDR3 is TGTGCCAGCAGCTTAAACGGGGTAACAGATACGCAGTATTTT.

This clonotype showed up just a few times. The chain is built from TRBV29-1 and TRBJ2-1, with D perhaps matching TRBD2 (5 bases). Looked up from germline, CDR1 is SQVTM and CDR2 is ANQGSEA. The V gene lost 4 bases and the J gene lost 4 bases, with 8 bases spanning the gap. CDR3 size: 12 residues. The CDR3 nucleotides read TGCAGCGTTGCTGAGGGTTACAATGAGCAGTTCTTC. Protein sequence: CSVAEGYNEQFF.

This chain connects TRBV6-5 to TRBJ1-2, with D tentatively TRBD1 (5 bases). With 1 base removed from V and 4 bases from J, the gap between germline ends came to 13 bases. From germline, CDR1 is MNHEY and CDR2 SVGAGI. The CDR3 spans 15 residues. This chain's CDR3 is CASSYYPGPGYGYTF. DNA of the CDR3: TGTGCCAGCAGTTACTACCCGGGGCCCGGCTATGGCTACACCTTC.

This clonotype has a handful of counts. The chain carries TRBV7-9 and TRBJ2-7, with D possibly TRBD2 on 6 matching bases. Germline V gene sequence: CDR1 SEHNR, CDR2 FQNEAQ (reference sequence). CDR3 length equals 13 residues. Trimming removed 2 bases at V and 7 bases at J, with 12 bases between. CDR3 nucleotide sequence: TGTGCCAGCAGCTTACTGGGACGGGGGGAGCAGTACTTC. Translated, it gives CASSLLGRGEQYF.

This clonotype has more than one count but fewer than ten. This chain connects TRBV20-1 to TRBJ2-5, with D perhaps matching TRBD1 (6 bases). The end of the DNA aligns better with TRBJ2-7, so the J call may be wrong. CDR1 DFQATT and CDR2 SNEGSKA come from the germline V gene (reference sequence). CDR3 size: 14 residues. CDR3 amino acids: CSANPDSQTYEQYF. The CDR3 region has the DNA TGCAGTGCGAACCCGGACAGCCAAACCTACGAGCAGTACTTC.

V usage is TRBV2 and J usage is TRBJ2-5, with TRBD1 matching 8 bases. With V trimmed by 5 bases and J by 11 bases, 19 bases remained unmatched. The germline gives CDR1 SNHLY, CDR2 FYNNEI. This CDR3 has 16 residues. CDR3 bases: TGTGCCAGCAGTCGTGGACCAGGGGGCGATCGAAATGAGCAGTACTTC. Its protein product is CASSRGPGGDRNEQYF.

V usage is TRBV4-3 and J usage is TRBJ2-1; TRBD2 is a possible D gene (5 bases). This CDR3 has 16 amino acids. V dropped 4 bases and J dropped 7 bases, with 20 bases sitting between them. Per germline, CDR1 LGHNA and CDR2 YSLEER. CDR3 coding DNA: TGCGCCAGCAGCCCTAAAGGAGAGGGTTTTGGTAATGAGCAGTTCTTC. As protein: CASSPKGEGFGNEQFF.

This clonotype appeared a few times. This chain connects TRBV13 to TRBJ2-5; 10 bases match TRBD2. With V trimmed by 5 bases and J by 1 base, 7 bases remained unmatched. The CDR3 loop spans 16 amino acids. Germline CDR1 and CDR2: PRHDT and FYEKMQ (reference sequence). The CDR3 sequence is CASSPPGTSVQETQYF. In nucleotides, the CDR3 is TGTGCCAGCAGCCCCCCCGGGACTAGCGTCCAAGAGACCCAGTACTTC.